The 29 T cell receptor beta chains below come from one sample, sequenced in a study of T-cell memory formation after mild COVID-19. TCRdb re-derived calls from the 5' RACE reads in MiXCR, one entry per CDR3 protein. The sample records roughly 280,000 distinct CDR3 sequences, 7% to 10% being singletons. Sequences were obtained from PBMCs or a T cell subset sorted from them (not recorded which). These receptors all come from a man younger than 30 who had mild COVID-19 (a few samples of this study predate the infection). Cell type and time point are not known.

This clonotype was found many times. This rearrangement joins TRBV11-2 to TRBJ2-1; either TRBD1 or TRBD2 may fit D (5 bases each). Trimming stripped 4 bases from V and 5 bases from J, with 15 bases between. The CDR3 has 15 residues. Germline V gene data show CDR1 as SGHAT and CDR2 as FQNNGV. In DNA form, the CDR3 reads TGTGCCAGCAGCTCTCCCGGGACGGCCAACAATGAGCAGTTCTTC. Its protein is CASSSPGTANNEQFF.

The chain employs TRBV5-1 and TRBJ1-6; a weak D match, TRBD1 (5 bases). Germline loops: CDR1 SGHRS, CDR2 YFSETQ. Trimming cost V 0 bases and J 0 bases, with 10 bases left between them. The CDR3 is made up of 17 amino acids. The CDR3 DNA sequence: TGCGCCAGCAGCTTGGATCCTCAGGGCTCCTATAATTCACCCCTCCACTTT. Amino acids: CASSLDPQGSYNSPLHF.

This clonotype has just a few counts. The chain recombines TRBV6-5 with TRBJ1-5, with D perhaps matching TRBD1 (6 bases). V shed 8 bases and J shed 2 bases, with 16 bases lying between them. CDR1 is MNHEY and CDR2 is SVGAGI in the germline V gene. The CDR3 has 15 amino acids. The CDR3 spells CASRPGGAGNQPQHF. DNA of the CDR3: TGTGCCAGCCGCCCGGGGGGCGCCGGCAATCAGCCCCAGCATTTT.

The CDR3 DNA reads TGTGCCAGCACCATGGGACAGGGGAGGCCGCCCTTTTTCTATGGCTACACCTTC. Its protein product is CASTMGQGRPPFFYGYTF. The chain employs TRBV7-9 and TRBJ1-2; 10 bases line up with TRBD1. The CDR3 has 18 residues. In germline, CDR1 is SEHNR, CDR2 FQNEAQ (reference sequence). Unmatched junction bases numbered 18, after V lost 7 bases and J lost 4 bases.

This clonotype showed up just a few times. The V gene is TRBV7-2, the J gene TRBJ2-5, with D uncertain. CDR1 is SGHTA, CDR2 FQGNSA, per germline. The CDR3 totals 13 residues. V shed 10 bases and J shed 5 bases, with 17 bases lying between them. The CDR3 DNA reads TGTGCCACCGGGCCGCGTGGAGTGGAGACCCAGTACTTC. Translation gives CATGPRGVETQYF.

The chain links TRBV5-1 to TRBJ1-4; D possibly corresponds to TRBD1 (6 bases). Germline V CDR1 and CDR2: SGHRS, YFSETQ. This CDR3 has 14 amino acids. V was clipped by 2 bases and J by 8 bases, with 13 bases between them. CDR3 amino acids: CASSLTGYAEKLFF. CDR3 DNA sequence: TGCGCCAGCAGCTTAACAGGGTATGCGGAAAAACTGTTTTTT.

This clonotype has more than one count but fewer than ten. The chain joins TRBV29-1 to TRBJ2-3, with D uncertain. CDR1 is SQVTM, CDR2 ANQGSEA, per germline. This CDR3 has 12 amino acids. Deletions cut 2 bases from V and 4 bases from J, with 7 bases between. The DNA of the CDR3 is TGCAGCGTTGAAACCGTACCAGATACGCAGTATTTT. It encodes CSVETVPDTQYF.

The V gene is TRBV6-5, the J gene TRBJ2-2; D remains ambiguous. Trimming removed 2 bases from V and 1 base from J, with 8 bases in between. The CDR3 length is 15 residues. The germline V gene encodes CDR1 MNHEY and CDR2 SVGAGI. In DNA, the CDR3 is TGTGCCAGCAGTTACGTTGCATTGAACACCGGGGAGCTGTTTTTT. Amino acid sequence: CASSYVALNTGELFF.

The chain carries TRBV6-2 or TRBV6-3 and TRBJ2-3; D is undetermined. Germline CDR1 MNHEY, CDR2 SVGEGT. Trimming pared 2 bases from V and 4 bases from J, leaving 10 bases between. The CDR3 consists of 14 residues. The chain's CDR3 is CASSYLVSADTQYF. DNA of the CDR3: TGTGCCAGCAGTTACCTGGTTTCCGCAGATACGCAGTATTTT.

This clonotype was counted at least ten times. The CDR3 sequence: CSARDYGRDYGYTF. CDR3 nucleotide sequence: TGCAGTGCTAGAGATTACGGCAGGGACTATGGCTACACCTTC. The chain recombines TRBV20-1 with TRBJ1-2, with D possibly TRBD1 on 5 matching bases. Germline V gene lookup returns CDR1 DFQATT and CDR2 SNEGSKA (reference sequence). With 0 bases removed from V and 3 bases from J, the gap between germline ends came to 11 bases. CDR3 length equals 14 residues.

The CDR3 is CASSGLAGTETQYF. The CDR3 DNA reads TGTGCCAGTAGTGGACTAGCGGGGACAGAGACCCAGTACTTC. The chain links TRBV19 to TRBJ2-5; 12 bases align to TRBD2. The V gene's germline CDR1 is LNHDA and CDR2 SQIVND (reference sequence). The CDR3 covers 14 residues. V lost 5 bases to trimming and J lost 4 bases; unmatched junction nucleotides: 2.

This clonotype was picked up a small number of times. V usage is TRBV5-4 and J usage is TRBJ2-3, with D uncertain. The CDR3 loop spans 13 amino acids. Trimming took 6 bases from V and 6 from J, leaving 14 bases between them. CDR1 and CDR2 from the germline V gene are SGHNT and YYREEE (reference sequence). Written as DNA, the CDR3 is TGTGCCAGCACTCAAAGGGAAGTGGATACGCAGTATTTT. This sequence encodes CASTQREVDTQYF.

This clonotype was observed at least ten times. This chain connects TRBV5-1 to TRBJ2-5; the match to TRBD2 covers 7 bases. Germline V gives CDR1 SGHRS, CDR2 YFSETQ. This CDR3 region has 15 residues. V dropped 4 bases and J dropped 0; count of bases not matched to a gene: 6. CDR3 in DNA: TGCGCCAGCAGCGGAGGGAGCGGGAACCAAGAGACCCAGTACTTC. This translates into CASSGGSGNQETQYF.

V gene TRBV7-2 combines with J gene TRBJ2-2; 7 bases match TRBD1. CDR3 length: 14 residues. With 7 bases clipped from V and 3 bases from J, the junction kept 5 bases outside the gene matches. CDR1 and CDR2 (germline): SGHTA, FQGNSA. The CDR3 sequence: CASIKQGYTGELFF. CDR3 bases: TGTGCCAGCATCAAACAGGGGTACACCGGGGAGCTGTTTTTT. Filled out from reference TRBV7-2 and TRBJ2-2, the complete variable domain reads GAGVSQSPSNKVTEKGKDVELRCDPISGHTALYWYRQSLGQGLEFLIYFQGNSAPDKSGLPSDRFSAERTGGSVSTLTIQRTQQEDSAVYLCASIKQGYTGELFFGEGSRLTVL.

The V gene is TRBV12-3 or TRBV12-4, the J gene TRBJ1-1; 7 nucleotides agree with TRBD1. The junction had 9 bases not matched to a gene; V was cut back by 10 bases and J by 4 bases. CDR3 length equals 13 residues. CDR3 residues: CATSTGRVTEAFF. DNA for the CDR3: TGTGCCACCTCGACAGGGAGGGTCACTGAAGCTTTCTTT.

This clonotype was seen more than once but under ten times. The chain combines TRBV11-2 with TRBJ2-4; TRBD1 aligns across 7 bases. V shed 5 bases and J 0 bases; nucleotides not matched to a gene: 7. This CDR3 region has 16 residues. Germline CDR1 and CDR2: SGHAT and FQNNGV. This CDR3 reads CASSKTGVGAKNIQYF. CDR3 nucleotide sequence: TGTGCCAGCAGCAAAACAGGGGTGGGAGCCAAAAACATTCAGTACTTC.

This chain joins TRBV20-1 and TRBJ1-6; D gene unclear. This CDR3 contains 13 residues. V was shortened by 5 bases and J by 10 bases, with 15 bases between the two germline ends. Germline-derived CDR1 and CDR2 are DFQATT and SNEGSKA (reference sequence). CDR3 DNA sequence: TGCAGTGCTCCGGAAGGAGCAGTCTCACCCCTCCACTTT. Amino acids: CSAPEGAVSPLHF.

The chain carries TRBV2 and TRBJ2-1; 7 bases align to TRBD1. J was trimmed by 5 bases and V by 10 bases; bases with no gene match: 11. CDR1 and CDR2 from the germline V gene are SNHLY and FYNNEI. The CDR3 covers 14 residues. DNA of the CDR3: TGTGCCACCTGTTTTGGTAGGGGGCACAATGAGCAGTTCTTC. This sequence encodes CATCFGRGHNEQFF.

The table lists this clonotype with many counts. The V call is TRBV7-6, the J call TRBJ2-3; D is unclear. The germline V gene encodes CDR1 SGHVS and CDR2 FNYEAQ. There are 15 residues in the CDR3. The V and J ends lost 2 bases and 4 bases respectively, with 13 bases between them. CDR3 in DNA: TGTGCCAGCAGCTTAAACGCCGTGGTCTCAGATACGCAGTATTTT. It yields the protein CASSLNAVVSDTQYF. Complete variable domain (other parts from reference TRBV7-6 and TRBJ2-3): GAGVSQSPRYKVTKRGQDVALRCDPISGHVSLYWYRQALGQGPEFLTYFNYEAQQDKSGLPNDRFSAERPEGSISTLTIQRTEQRDSAMYRCASSLNAVVSDTQYFGPGTRLTVL.

This clonotype turned up a few times. The chain joins TRBV5-1 to TRBJ1-1, with 10 positions matching TRBD1. There are 15 residues in the CDR3. J lost 7 bases, V lost 0 bases, and 6 bases had no gene match. Germline V CDR1 and CDR2: SGHRS, YFSETQ. The CDR3 loop is CASSLGRTGGFEAFF. Written as DNA, the CDR3 is TGCGCCAGCAGCTTGGGTAGGACAGGGGGTTTTGAAGCTTTCTTT.

In its sample, this clonotype was seen a few times. This chain joins TRBV6-2 or TRBV6-3 and TRBJ1-5; 10 positions agree with TRBD1. Germline V gene sequence: CDR1 MNHEY, CDR2 SVGEGT. V shed 4 bases, J shed 8 bases, and the junction held 5 bases outside the gene matches. This CDR3 is built from 14 residues. CDR3 sequence reads: CASSFGDRGEPQHF. The CDR3 DNA reads TGTGCCAGCAGTTTTGGGGACAGGGGTGAGCCCCAGCATTTT.

J is TRBJ2-4 and V is TRBV13, with D perhaps being TRBD1 or TRBD2 (5 bases each). V was cut by 0 bases and J by 8 bases, with 20 bases left in between. The germline V gene has CDR1 PRHDT and CDR2 FYEKMQ (reference sequence). The CDR3 loop spans 17 amino acids. Here the CDR3 reads CASSLGLFGARDDIQYF. CDR3 sequence (DNA): TGTGCCAGCAGCTTAGGCCTGTTCGGAGCCAGGGACGACATTCAGTACTTC. The entire variable domain, with the rest obtained from reference TRBV13 and TRBJ2-4, is as follows: AAGVIQSPRHLIKEKRETATLKCYPIPRHDTVYWYQQGPGQDPQFLISFYEKMQSDKGSIPDRFSAQQFSDYHSELNMSSLELGDSALYFCASSLGLFGARDDIQYFGAGTRLSVL.

The chain couples TRBV24-1 to TRBJ2-5; the D call may be TRBD1 or TRBD2 (5 bases each). Germline CDR1 reads KGHDR; CDR2 reads SFDVKD. The CDR3 runs 16 residues. The V end lost 2 bases, the J end lost 6 bases, and 18 bases lay between the germline ends. The CDR3 DNA follows: TGTGCCACCAGTGATTGGGTTACCGGGACCGTGAAGACCCAGTACTTC. Amino acid sequence: CATSDWVTGTVKTQYF.

This clonotype has more than one count but fewer than ten. Here the CDR3 reads CAAGGTRDTQYF. For the CDR3, the DNA is TGTGCCGCCGGGGGGACACGAGATACGCAGTATTTT. J is TRBJ2-3 and V is TRBV7-9, with TRBD2 as a possible D gene (7 bases). The CDR3 is 12 amino acids. V gave up 11 bases and J gave up 5 bases, with 14 bases separating them. CDR1 and CDR2 from the germline V gene are SEHNR and FQNEAQ (reference sequence).

Many counts were recorded for this clonotype. The rearrangement links TRBV7-9 to TRBJ1-2; 8 nucleotides align to TRBD1. Trimming cost V 5 bases and J 4 bases; bases outside gene matches: 9. CDR1 is SEHNR, CDR2 FQNEAQ, per germline (reference sequence). The CDR3 spans 15 residues. CDR3 DNA: TGTGCCAGCAGCCTCGGACAGGGCACTGGCTATGGCTACACCTTC. It is translated as CASSLGQGTGYGYTF.

The chain joins TRBV5-1 to TRBJ2-5; 14 bases agree with TRBD2. Germline V gives CDR1 SGHRS, CDR2 YFSETQ. This CDR3 is built from 16 residues. V shed 4 bases, J shed 2 bases, and the junction held 4 bases outside the gene matches. CDR3 bases: TGCGCCAGCAGCCAAGGGACTAGCGGGGGTCAAGAGACCCAGTACTTC. Amino acids: CASSQGTSGGQETQYF.

The chain has TRBV7-6 and TRBJ2-3, with D possibly TRBD2 on 5 matching bases. Germline-derived CDR1 and CDR2 are SGHVS and FNYEAQ. The V and J ends lost 5 bases and 5 bases respectively, with 11 bases between them. This CDR3 region has 13 residues. CDR3 protein: CASSPPREDTQYF. The CDR3, as DNA: TGTGCCAGCAGCCCCCCCCGGGAAGATACGCAGTATTTT.

This clonotype was detected many times. This chain links TRBV5-1 with TRBJ2-1, with 7 nucleotides matching TRBD2. The CDR3 loop spans 13 amino acids. Losses at the gene ends were 7 bases for V and 5 bases for J; bases not matched to a gene: 6. The germline CDR1 and CDR2 sequences are SGHRS and YFSETQ. The CDR3 protein is CASSLAADNEQFF. CDR3 in DNA: TGCGCCAGCTCCCTAGCGGCCGACAATGAGCAGTTCTTC.

The rearrangement joins TRBV9 to TRBJ1-2; 9 bases line up with TRBD1. The V gene's germline CDR1 is SGDLS and CDR2 YYNGEE. The CDR3 covers 13 residues. V gave up 2 bases and J gave up 6 bases; unmatched junction bases: 2. The CDR3 region is CASSVGQGHGYTF. In nucleotides, the CDR3 is TGTGCCAGCAGCGTGGGACAGGGACATGGCTACACCTTC.